Each of the 27 T cell receptor beta chains below was sequenced from the same sample in a study of blood T cell repertoires in COVID-19 (dated by TCRdb to about 2020). The library came from the immunoSEQ multiplex PCR assay. Sourced from immuneACCESS, this table was stored by TCRdb with only in-frame sequences that have V and J called. A share of the clones is absent; for the studies checked, an unresolved V gene accounts for under half, and the remainder has no known explanation. In all, the sample holds around 310,000 clones, and about nine tenths of those were seen once. Of the sample, approximately 12% is held by the ten largest clones. Sequenced sample: peripheral blood. The receptors shown here come from a woman aged 55-75 years with acute or convalescent COVID-19.

The J gene is TRBJ2-3, the V gene TRBV7-6, with D unclear. V gave up 1 base and J gave up 2 bases, with 10 bases separating them. The germline V gene has CDR1 SGHVS and CDR2 FNYEAQ. The CDR3 consists of 15 residues. CDR3 nucleotide sequence: TGTGCCAGCAGCTTAGATCCTAGAATCACAGATACGCAGTATTTT. Residues: CASSLDPRITDTQYF.

The chain uses TRBV14 and TRBJ2-1; the D gene is possibly TRBD1 (6 bases). Germline V gene lookup returns CDR1 SGHDN and CDR2 FVKESK. The CDR3 sequence is 16 residues long. Deletions cut 3 bases from V and 6 bases from J, with 18 bases between. CDR3 residues: CASSQWSARGFNEQFF. The CDR3 bases are TGTGCCAGCAGCCAGTGGTCGGCCAGGGGCTTCAATGAGCAGTTCTTC.

The chain is built from TRBV5-1 and TRBJ1-5; D possibly corresponds to TRBD1 (5 bases). CDR3 length: 14 amino acids. Deletions cut 2 bases from V and 4 bases from J, with 10 bases between. The germline gives CDR1 SGHRS, CDR2 YFSETQ. CDR3 protein: CASSLDRQNQPQHF. In DNA form, the CDR3 reads TGCGCCAGCAGCTTAGACCGACAGAATCAGCCCCAGCATTTT.

The V and J genes are TRBV27 and TRBJ1-3; tentatively, D is TRBD1 (5 bases). The CDR3 sequence is 14 residues long. Germline-derived CDR1 and CDR2 are MNHEY and SMNVEV (reference sequence). V was clipped by 8 bases and J by 3 bases, with 14 bases between them. CDR3 nucleotides: TGTGCCAGCGGGGTGCGGGGCTATGGAAACACCATATATTTT. Translation: CASGVRGYGNTIYF.

This chain joins TRBV5-4 and TRBJ2-5; unclear D gene. The CDR3 is 14 amino acids. Between the trimmed V and J ends, which lost 1 base and 1 base, there was a span of 8 bases. Looked up from germline, CDR1 is SGHNT and CDR2 is YYREEE (reference sequence). The CDR3 reads CASSLWAVQETQYF. The CDR3 coding sequence is TGTGCCAGCAGCTTGTGGGCAGTCCAAGAGACCCAGTACTTC.

This clone was seen only once. The genes are TRBV7-2 and TRBJ2-2, with D possibly matching TRBD2 (6 bases). This CDR3 is 14 amino acids long. Germline V gene lookup returns CDR1 SGHTA and CDR2 FQGNSA. The V end was cut by 6 bases, the J end by 5 bases, with 13 bases between. The CDR3 DNA is TGTGCCAGCAGTTTGACGGGGGTTACCGGGGAGCTGTTTTTT. This gives the protein CASSLTGVTGELFF. The variable domain in full, with the rest retrieved from reference TRBV7-2 and TRBJ2-2, is GAGVSQSPSNKVTEKGKDVELRCDPISGHTALYWYRQSLGQGLEFLIYFQGNSAPDKSGLPSDRFSAERTGGSVSTLTIQRTQQEDSAVYLCASSLTGVTGELFFGEGSRLTVL.

The genes are TRBV10-3 and TRBJ2-5; D perhaps matches TRBD2 (6 bases). The length of the CDR3 is 14 residues. In germline, CDR1 is ENHRY, CDR2 SYGVKD. Trimming took off 0 bases at V and 2 bases at J, with 7 bases between the two ends. As DNA, the CDR3 is TGTGCCATCAGTGAGTCCGGGACTCAAGAGACCCAGTACTTC. Translating gives CAISESGTQETQYF.

This chain joins TRBV18 and TRBJ1-4, with 11 bases aligning to TRBD1. The CDR3 consists of 16 residues. Germline CDR1 reads KGHSH; CDR2 reads LQKENI. With 6 bases clipped from V and 4 bases from J, the junction kept 7 bases outside the gene matches. DNA for the CDR3: TGTGCCAGCTCGGCGGACAGGGGGCGAGATAATGAAAAACTGTTTTTT. This codes for CASSADRGRDNEKLFF.

The table lists this clone with a count of one. This chain uses TRBV6-2 or TRBV6-3 with TRBJ2-2; TRBD2 agrees at 15 bases. The CDR3 is 17 amino acids. J was trimmed by 4 bases and V by 6 bases; bases with no gene match: 6. Germline V lookup: CDR1 MNHEY, CDR2 SVGEGT. CDR3 bases: TGTGCCAGCAGCTGGACTAGCGGGGGGGCCTCCACCGGGGAGCTGTTTTTT. Translation: CASSWTSGGASTGELFF.

The V call is TRBV6-2 or TRBV6-3, the J call TRBJ1-4, with 9 positions matching TRBD1. V dropped 5 bases and J dropped 4; count of bases not matched to a gene: 8. This CDR3 has 16 residues. Germline loops: CDR1 MNHEY, CDR2 SVGEGT. The CDR3 protein is CASSRGTGPLNEKLFF. CDR3 bases: TGTGCCAGCAGTCGGGGGACAGGGCCGCTTAATGAAAAACTGTTTTTT.

As DNA, the CDR3 is TGTGTCAGAAGACCAGGGATGAACACTGAAGCTTTCTTT. Its translation: CVRRPGMNTEAFF. The rearrangement links TRBV7-5 to TRBJ1-1; the table gives TRBD1 as D, unverified against the DNA. TRBV7-5 corresponds to a pseudogene. CDR3 length: 13 amino acids.

This clone was seen just once. The V and J genes are TRBV6-2 or TRBV6-3 and TRBJ1-5, with 10 bases aligning to TRBD1. The CDR3 is 23 amino acids. Germline V CDR1 and CDR2: MNHEY, SVGEGT. V shed 6 bases and J 2 bases; nucleotides not matched to a gene: 28. CDR3 residues: CASSPSLDLRDRGLIGRNQPQHF. CDR3 sequence (DNA): TGTGCCAGCAGCCCTTCCCTTGACCTCCGGGACAGGGGCCTGATCGGGCGCAATCAGCCCCAGCATTTT.

CDR3 amino acids: CASSGDRGYEQFF. The CDR3 DNA reads TGTGCCAGCAGCGGGGACAGGGGCTATGAGCAGTTCTTC. The chain links TRBV9 to TRBJ2-1; 10 bases are a match to TRBD1. The ends lost 3 bases at V and 8 bases at J; junction bases unmatched: 2. This CDR3 spans 13 amino acids. The V gene's germline CDR1 is SGDLS and CDR2 YYNGEE.

This rearrangement joins TRBV6-2 or TRBV6-3 to TRBJ2-5; 8 bases match TRBD1. CDR3 length equals 16 residues. The germline V gene encodes CDR1 MNHEY and CDR2 SVGEGT. The junction had 9 bases not matched to a gene; V was cut back by 0 bases and J by 6 bases. CDR3 loop: CASSYSVDRALQTQYF. The DNA for the CDR3 is TGTGCCAGCAGTTACTCGGTGGACAGGGCCCTGCAGACCCAGTACTTC.

This chain uses TRBV6-6 with TRBJ1-4, with D maybe TRBD1 (5 bases). The CDR3 runs 15 residues. Germline V lookup: CDR1 MNHNY, CDR2 SVGAGI (reference sequence). Trimming took off 2 bases at V and 4 bases at J, with 11 bases between the two ends. CDR3 coding DNA: TGTGCCAGCAGTTACCGCCAGGGACTTAATGAAAAACTGTTTTTT. As protein: CASSYRQGLNEKLFF.

The rearrangement uses TRBV24-1 and TRBJ1-1; 10 nucleotides match TRBD1. Germline V CDR1 and CDR2: KGHDR, SFDVKD. V shed 4 bases, J shed 12 bases, and the junction held 13 bases outside the gene matches. The CDR3 is made up of 15 amino acids. The CDR3 DNA is TGTGCCACCAGTGACCCGGGACAGGGGCCGCTTTTCTCTTTCTTT. Its protein is CATSDPGQGPLFSFF.

V gene TRBV10-3 combines with J gene TRBJ2-2; D is possibly TRBD2 (5 bases). Trimming took 4 bases from V and 5 from J, leaving 11 bases between them. CDR1 and CDR2 (germline): ENHRY, SYGVKD. The CDR3 has 14 amino acids. The CDR3 nucleotides read TGTGCCATCAGTGCGACTACAGTGACCGGGGAGCTGTTTTTT. Encoded protein: CAISATTVTGELFF.

This chain joins TRBV6-5 and TRBJ1-2; D is uncertain. The CDR3 spans 11 residues. V was trimmed by 7 bases and J by 7 bases, leaving 10 bases between them. Germline V gene lookup returns CDR1 MNHEY and CDR2 SVGAGI. CDR3 loop: CASIRYSGYTF. The CDR3 nucleotides are TGTGCCAGCATCAGATACAGTGGCTACACCTTC.

The rearrangement links TRBV2 to TRBJ1-5; 7 bases agree with TRBD1. Germline CDR1 is SNHLY and CDR2 is FYNNEI. This CDR3 spans 13 amino acids. Trimming removed 6 bases from V and 4 bases from J; junction bases left unmatched: 3. CDR3 region: CASRDRVNQPQHF. The DNA for the CDR3 is TGTGCCAGCAGAGACAGGGTAAATCAGCCCCAGCATTTT.

The CDR3 spells CASSPIHGGASYNEQFF. DNA for the CDR3: TGTGCCAGCAGCCCTATCCACGGCGGGGCGTCCTACAATGAGCAGTTCTTC. The chain has TRBV7-3 and TRBJ2-1, with D tentatively TRBD2 (6 bases). The length of the CDR3 is 17 residues. V was pared by 5 bases and J by 1 base, with 18 bases between. The germline V gene encodes CDR1 SGHTA and CDR2 FQGTGA.

V and J are TRBV7-3 and TRBJ2-7; 10 positions match TRBD1. The germline V gene encodes CDR1 SGHTA and CDR2 FQGTGA. The CDR3 length is 17 residues. V shed 1 base and J 5 bases; nucleotides not matched to a gene: 11. CDR3 sequence (DNA): TGTGCCAGCAGCTTAAGGATTTCAGGGACAGGGGCCCACGAGCAGTACTTC. Protein product: CASSLRISGTGAHEQYF.

The count of this clone is one. The V gene is TRBV9, the J gene TRBJ2-5; perhaps TRBD1 as D (6 bases). CDR1 is SGDLS and CDR2 is YYNGEE in the germline V gene. There are 13 residues in the CDR3. V was shortened by 0 bases and J by 7 bases, with 10 bases between the two germline ends. The CDR3 loop is CASSVEIGGTQYF. CDR3 DNA sequence: TGTGCCAGCAGCGTAGAAATAGGGGGGACCCAGTACTTC.

This sequence joins TRBV19 and TRBJ2-7; 8 bases align to TRBD2. CDR1 LNHDA and CDR2 SQIVND come from the germline V gene (reference sequence). V was pared by 5 bases and J by 7 bases, with 13 bases of the junction left unmatched. This CDR3 is 15 amino acids long. The CDR3 sequence is CASSSSSGPYLEQYF. Here the CDR3 DNA reads TGTGCCAGTAGTTCCTCTAGCGGGCCCTACTTGGAGCAGTACTTC.

The chain carries TRBV27 and TRBJ2-2, with D uncertain. V was trimmed by 3 bases and J by 3 bases, leaving 5 bases between them. Looked up from germline, CDR1 is MNHEY and CDR2 is SMNVEV (reference sequence). This CDR3 spans 13 amino acids. CDR3 loop: CASSFIDTGELFF. The CDR3 DNA reads TGTGCCAGCAGTTTTATCGACACCGGGGAGCTGTTTTTT.

CDR3 bases: TGTGCCACCAGTGATTACATCGGGTATGGCTACACCTTC. Amino acid sequence: CATSDYIGYGYTF. V gene TRBV24-1 combines with J gene TRBJ1-2; D is unresolved. V lost 2 bases to trimming and J lost 5 bases, with 8 bases between them. The germline gives CDR1 KGHDR, CDR2 SFDVKD. CDR3 length: 13 amino acids.

This rearrangement joins TRBV28 to TRBJ2-2; the match to TRBD2 covers 12 bases. This CDR3 is 20 amino acids long. Germline loops: CDR1 MDHEN, CDR2 SYDVKM. V dropped 5 bases and J dropped 1; count of bases not matched to a gene: 14. The CDR3 region is CASSPRLAGVRGRNTGELFF. In DNA form, the CDR3 reads TGTGCCAGCAGTCCACGACTAGCGGGAGTGAGAGGGAGGAACACCGGGGAGCTGTTTTTT.

This sequence joins TRBV24-1 and TRBJ2-7; 9 bases are a match to TRBD2. V was clipped by 3 bases and J by 8 bases; unmatched bases: 13. The CDR3 has 16 residues. CDR1 and CDR2 from the germline V gene are KGHDR and SFDVKD. CDR3 DNA sequence: TGTGCCACCAGTGATGGGGTTTGGCTAGCGGGGCATAAGCAGTACTTC. Its translation: CATSDGVWLAGHKQYF.